The T cell receptor (beta chain) under discussion was sequenced for a study of graft-versus-host responses after intestinal transplantation. Study in general: Every transplant recipient was induced with anti-thymocyte globulin, then maintained on tacrolimus and steroids for approximately three years.

Measured with immunoSEQ multiplex PCR; TCRdb has only the in-frame clones, and not every one. The table lists under 20,000 clones, about 89% of them singletons. V was clipped by 0 bases and J by 7 bases, with 12 bases between them. From germline, CDR1 is KGHSH and CDR2 LQKENI. The CDR3 has 14 residues. In its sample, this clone was seen a few times. The chain has TRBV18 and TRBJ2-5; tentative D call: TRBD2 (6 bases). The TCR was taken from a human patient who received an intestinal transplant, so some T cells may come from the graft donor. The sample was bone marrow, taken approximately 120 days after transplant. The CDR3, as DNA: TGTGCCAGCTCACCACCGGTCCGGAGGGCGACCCAGTACTTC. Encoded protein: CASSPPVRRATQYF.